What follows describes a single T cell receptor beta chain. Which antigen it targets is not known. It has no much larger one-base neighbor in the sample; base qualities were not kept. Patients with a history of autoimmune disease or receiving systemic immunosuppression were excluded from the trial. Peripheral blood for TCR sequencing was collected from all dose cohorts at baseline, on cycle 4 day 1, and on cycle 7 day 1. The samples were drawn from a first-in-human, open-label, multicenter phase I dose-escalation trial of ivuxolimab. Adults with locally advanced or metastatic melanoma, renal cell, hepatocellular, or head and neck squamous cell carcinoma were enrolled in the trial. Before TCR sequencing, CD4+ T cells and CD8+ T cells were sorted from peripheral blood as separate populations. This sample was included in a study of OX40 agonist ivuxolimab in advanced cancers. The study in broad terms: The costimulatory receptor OX40 (CD134) was targeted by ivuxolimab, a fully human IgG2 agonistic monoclonal antibody. Intravenous ivuxolimab was administered to patients every 2 weeks at six dose levels: 0.01, 0.1, 0.3, 1.5, 3 and 10 mg/kg. Of the approximately 50 dose-escalation patients, hepatocellular carcinoma was present in roughly 19, melanoma in roughly 15, renal cell carcinoma in 9 and head and neck cancer in 9. In the dose-escalation cohort, 65% to 90% of patients were male, and the mean age was approximately 60 years, with a range of roughly 20 to 79. Patients were allowed to have had prior anti-PD-1, anti-PD-L1 or anti-CTLA-4 therapy, and around two fifths of the dose-escalation patients had been treated with checkpoint inhibitors. Partial responses occurred in three dose-escalation patients, of whom one had hepatocellular carcinoma and two had cutaneous melanoma. The point of sequencing TCRbeta in the periphery was to test whether ivuxolimab changed TCR sequence diversity and drove clonal T-cell expansion. The paper reports the monotherapy dose-escalation portion (N ≈ 52 patients) of the phase I ivuxolimab trial. Findings and caveats that apply to the study as a whole: In the 0.1-3.0 mg/kg groups, partial responders were among the patients with the lowest normalized peripheral clonal expansion, particularly in CD8+ T cells. On average, CD8+ T cells showed more expanded clones than CD4+ T cells after ivuxolimab. The antigen specificity of the peripheral T cells that underwent clonal expansion was not determined. Low levels of normalized T-cell clonal expansion were also seen in some patients who did not respond. Clonal expansion of both CD4+ and CD8+ blood T cells was observed from baseline to week 6 at doses 0.1 to 3.0 mg/kg.

According to the germline V gene, CDR1 reads MDHEN and CDR2 reads SYDVKM. Germline trimming: 5 bases from V, 4 bases from J; junction bases outside gene matches: 13. Taken from cysteine to phenylalanine, the CDR3 has 16 residues. Only the CDR3 region is kept as DNA, spanning 48 bases read in frame from base 1. Genomic DNA was extracted from sorted cells for sequencing of the TCRbeta CDR3 region. TCRbeta CDR3 regions were sequenced using the immunoSEQ Assay. Here the immuneACCESS table is served through TCRdb, limited to in-frame sequences with V and J called. Missing clones are a known gap in these copies; in checked studies unresolved V genes cover under half, and the rest lacks a known reason. This sample gives around 26,000 clones in total; around 80% of them show up just once. The top ten clonotypes cover about 25% of the sample.

The material was CD4+ or CD8+ T cells sorted from blood, obtained in a trial of the OX40 agonist ivuxolimab. The rearrangement combines TRBV28 with TRBJ2-7; a stretch of 8 junction bases matches TRBD2. This sequence originates from an adult with an advanced solid tumor such as melanoma, head and neck, liver or kidney cancer. The nucleotide sequence reads TGTGCCAGCAGTGCGGGCGGGCGGGAGGCCAGGTACGAGCAGTACTTC. This encodes CASSAGGREARYEQYF.